The 12 T cell receptor beta chains below were found in one sample sequenced in a study of T-cell reconstitution after alpha-beta-depleted transplantation in children. Preparing the TCRbeta library involved the use of unique molecular identifiers. TCRdb reanalysed the PCR reads using MiXCR and keeps one entry per CDR3 protein. The sample consists of roughly 160,000 distinct CDR3 sequences, around 10% of them appearing once. This material consisted of PBMCs, taken before TCRalphabeta/CD19-depleted stem cell transplant. The receptors come from a boy aged 2 to 10 with acute myeloid leukemia, due to receive a stem cell transplant.

At least ten counts were recorded for this clonotype. The V call is TRBV20-1, the J call TRBJ2-7; D possibly corresponds to TRBD1 (5 bases). Germline V gene data show CDR1 as DFQATT and CDR2 as SNEGSKA (reference sequence). The CDR3 consists of 11 residues. V lost 6 bases, J lost 3 bases, and 9 bases lay in between. CDR3 loop: CSARQNYEQYF. CDR3 in DNA: TGCAGTGCCCGACAGAACTACGAGCAGTACTTC.

This clonotype was seen at least ten times. This chain uses TRBV12-3 or TRBV12-4 with TRBJ2-1; maybe TRBD1 (6 bases). The CDR3 sequence is 16 residues long. Trimming removed 3 bases at V and 4 bases at J, with 16 bases between. The CDR3 bases are TGTGCCAGCAGTTTTGGTGTGGACAGATTATACAATGAGCAGTTCTTC. It specifies CASSFGVDRLYNEQFF.

This clonotype was detected many times. V and J are TRBV27 and TRBJ2-7; 7 nucleotides line up with TRBD2. Germline CDR1 and CDR2: MNHEY and SMNVEV (reference sequence). CDR3 size: 14 residues. Losses at the gene ends were 5 bases for V and 2 bases for J; bases not matched to a gene: 6. CDR3 nucleotide sequence: TGTGCCAGCAGTCCGGGGACTAAGGCCTACGAGCAGTACTTC. Translation gives CASSPGTKAYEQYF.

This chain uses TRBV5-6 with TRBJ2-7, with D possibly being TRBD2 (6 bases). Germline V CDR1 and CDR2: SGHDT, YYEEEE. The CDR3 runs to 14 residues. V gave up 4 bases and J gave up 1 base, with 12 bases separating them. The CDR3 nucleotides are TGTGCCAGCAGCCCAGGACTACTGTCCTACGAGCAGTACTTC. This translates into CASSPGLLSYEQYF.

This clonotype was seen ten or more times. The chain employs TRBV3-1 and TRBJ1-2, with unresolved D. This CDR3 has 13 residues. The V gene lost 4 bases and the J gene lost 8 bases, with 14 bases spanning the gap. Germline-derived CDR1 and CDR2 are LGHDT and YNNKEL (reference sequence). CDR3 loop: CASSPARSVGYTF. The CDR3 DNA follows: TGTGCCAGCAGCCCTGCCAGGTCGGTCGGCTACACCTTC.

There are many counts of this clonotype. The rearrangement uses TRBV20-1 and TRBJ2-1; weak D call: TRBD2 (7 bases). The CDR3 loop spans 15 amino acids. V shed 5 bases and J shed 3 bases, with 17 bases lying between them. Germline V gene lookup returns CDR1 DFQATT and CDR2 SNEGSKA (reference sequence). CDR3 DNA sequence: TGCAGTGCTTTAGGGGGGGGGCACGACTACAATGAGCAGTTCTTC. Translated: CSALGGGHDYNEQFF.

The chain combines TRBV19 with TRBJ2-5, with 7 bases identical to TRBD2. CDR1 and CDR2 (germline): LNHDA, SQIVND (reference sequence). V trimming: 3 bases; J trimming: 10 bases; junction bases outside the gene matches: 8. This CDR3 spans 13 amino acids. In DNA, the CDR3 is TGTGCCAGTAGTATTATGGGGGGGGGTGGCCAGTACTTC. Translation gives CASSIMGGGGQYF.

This clonotype was seen repeatedly, ten times or more. The chain is built from TRBV20-1 and TRBJ1-5, with D maybe TRBD1 (6 bases). V lost 3 bases and J lost 6, with 12 bases in between. This CDR3 is built from 13 residues. The germline gives CDR1 DFQATT, CDR2 SNEGSKA (reference sequence). CDR3: CSASPGEAQPQHF. Here the CDR3 DNA reads TGCAGTGCTAGTCCAGGGGAGGCTCAGCCCCAGCATTTT.

Comments on this clonotype: A read error may be the cause here, since a much bigger clone is one base away. The chain joins TRBV27 to TRBJ2-7; D is undetermined. Per germline, CDR1 MNHEY and CDR2 SMNVEV (reference sequence). The CDR3 has 14 amino acids. CDR3 sequence reads: CASSRRAGPHEQCF. DNA of the CDR3: TGTGCCAGCAGTCGCCGGGCAGGTCCCCACGAGCAGTGCTTC.

This clonotype occurred many times. The rearrangement joins TRBV20-1 to TRBJ1-2; D uncertain. Germline V gives CDR1 DFQATT, CDR2 SNEGSKA (reference sequence). Trimming cost V 5 bases and J 5 bases, with 24 bases left between them. This CDR3 has 16 amino acids. The CDR3: CSAFDQLWPDRYGYTF. In DNA, the CDR3 is TGCAGTGCTTTCGACCAACTATGGCCCGATCGATATGGCTACACCTTC.

This clonotype was counted many times. The rearrangement uses TRBV10-3 and TRBJ2-7, with TRBD1 matching 7 bases. Germline V CDR1 and CDR2: ENHRY, SYGVKD. With V trimmed by 2 bases and J by 1 base, 2 bases remained unmatched. CDR3 length: 14 amino acids. As DNA, the CDR3 is TGTGCCATCAGTGAGCCGGACAGGTCCTACGAGCAGTACTTC. Its translation: CAISEPDRSYEQYF.

This clonotype was observed many times. The CDR3 DNA reads TGTGCCAGCAGCTTAATAAGACTAGCGGGCGTTAACACCGGGGAGCTGTTTTTT. Translation: CASSLIRLAGVNTGELFF. V and J are TRBV11-3 and TRBJ2-2; 10 nucleotides match TRBD2. With V trimmed by 2 bases and J by 2 bases, 8 bases remained unmatched. CDR1 SGHNT and CDR2 YENEEA come from the germline V gene. The CDR3 is 18 amino acids.